Listed below are T cell receptor beta chains from one sample, sequenced in a study of cytomegalovirus exposure and HLA in healthy donors. Data came from immunoSEQ multiplex PCR; TCRdb stores just in-frame clones and leaves some out. This table holds under 40,000 clones, 80% to 90% found once. What was sequenced was PBMCs. The receptors shown here come from a woman between 35 and 50 years old in good health and CMV-seronegative. The CDR3 runs from the conserved cysteine through the conserved F or W. The D gene is left open where the match is weak. Not all rows give a size; the values are once, few, many and, for expanded clones, a class.

few,.,TRBV7-2,TRBJ2-3,TGTGCCAGCAGCTTAGTCCGACGGGGGGCAACGCAGTATTTT,CASSLVRRGATQYF
.,.,TRBV19,TRBJ1-2,TGTGCCAGTAGCGGGGGAAATAGGAATGGCTACACCTTC,CASSGGNRNGYTF
once,TRBD1,TRBV28,TRBJ1-5,TGTGCCAGCAGTTTAGGACAGGGTTACCGTCAGCCCCAGCATTTT,CASSLGQGYRQPQHF
.,.,TRBV5-1,TRBJ2-7,TGCGCCAGCAGCTGGGGGGGGGCTTGGTTCGAGCAGTACTTC,CASSWGGAWFEQYF
.,.,TRBV4-1,TRBJ1-3,TGCGCCAGCAGCTACAGGAGTCAACTTGGAAACACCATATATTTT,CASSYRSQLGNTIYF
.,TRBD2,TRBV2,TRBJ2-4,TGTGCCAGCAGTGAAACTAGCGGGGGTACATTAGCCAAAAACATTCAGTACTTC,CASSETSGGTLAKNIQYF
.,TRBD1,TRBV6-1,TRBJ2-7,TGTGCCAGCAGTGAGATTGGGACAGGCTACGAGCAGTACTTC,CASSEIGTGYEQYF
.,.,TRBV6-5,TRBJ2-2,TGTGCCAGCAGTTACAACTCCGCTCCCAACACCGGGGAGCTGTTTTTT,CASSYNSAPNTGELFF
.,.,TRBV29-1,TRBJ1-1,TGCAGCATCCGGACTGGCCAGAACACTGAAGCTTTCTTT,CSIRTGQNTEAFF
few,.,TRBV5-4,TRBJ2-5,TGTGCCAGCAGCCAACAACAGGGTTCACCGTACTTC,CASSQQQGSPYF
.,TRBD1,TRBV7-3,TRBJ2-7,TGTGCCAGCAGCTTAGGGTCAGGGGGCAACGAGCAGTACTTC,CASSLGSGGNEQYF
.,TRBD2,TRBV4-1,TRBJ2-5,TGCGCCAGCAGCCGCGGGGAGCGGGGGGCCCAAGAGACCCAGTACTTC,CASSRGERGAQETQYF
.,TRBD1,TRBV2,TRBJ1-1,TGTGCCAGCAGTGTGACAGGGACTTACACTGAAGCTTTCTTT,CASSVTGTYTEAFF
.,.,TRBV2,TRBJ1-6,TGTGCCAGCAGAGACAGTTCACCCCTCCACTTT,CASRDSSPLHF
.,TRBD2,TRBV6-6,TRBJ2-3,TGTGCCAGCAGGGGGGGGAGCACAGATACGCAGTATTTT,CASRGGSTDTQYF
.,TRBD2,TRBV4-1,TRBJ2-5,TGCGCCAGCAGCCGGACTAGCGGAGAGACCCAGTACTTC,CASSRTSGETQYF
.,TRBD2,TRBV7-2,TRBJ2-1,TGTGCCAGCAGCTTAACGTTCGGGGGGGTCTCCTACAATGAGCAGTTCTTC,CASSLTFGGVSYNEQFF
.,.,TRBV7-2,TRBJ2-5,TGTGCCAGCAGCTCCGGGGTAGCTTCGTACCAAGAGACCCAGTACTTC,CASSSGVASYQETQYF
.,.,TRBV29-1,TRBJ1-2,TGCAGCGTTGATGATAGTGACAGATCTAACTATGGCTACACCTTC,CSVDDSDRSNYGYTF
.,.,TRBV1,TRBJ2-7,TGCACCAGCAGCCTTCACCATCTGGAGCGGCCGGACGAGCAGTACTTC,CTSSLHHLERPDEQYF
.,.,TRBV7-6,TRBJ2-5,TGTGCCAGCAGCTTCGGGGATTGGGAGACCCAGTACTTC,CASSFGDWETQYF
.,TRBD1,TRBV18,TRBJ2-3,TGTGCCAGCTCACCAGGGACAGTGCGGGATACGCAGTATTTT,CASSPGTVRDTQYF
few,.,TRBV15,TRBJ1-2,TGTGCCACCAGCAGAGATTATAGTAATGGCTACACCTTC,CATSRDYSNGYTF
.,.,TRBV5-1,TRBJ1-2,TGCGCCAGCAGCCCCCTTAACTATGGCTACACCTTC,CASSPLNYGYTF
.,TRBD1,TRBV6-1,TRBJ2-5,TGTGCCAGCAGTGTTCAGGGGGCGAGGGAGCAGTACTTC,CASSVQGAREQYF
.,TRBD2,TRBV7-2,TRBJ2-5,TGTGCCAGCAGCTGGGGGACTAGCGGGGAAGAGACCCAGTACTTC,CASSWGTSGEETQYF
few,.,TRBV9,TRBJ1-6,TGTGCCAGCAGCGTTGACAGGACGAATTCACCCCTCCACTTT,CASSVDRTNSPLHF
.,TRBD2,TRBV27,TRBJ2-5,TGTGCCAGCAGTTTAGCGGGGGTAGAGACCCAGTACTTC,CASSLAGVETQYF
.,TRBD1,TRBV11-2,TRBJ2-6,TGTGCCAGCAGCTCACCGGGACAGGGCGACTCTGGGGCCAACGTCCTGACTTTC,CASSSPGQGDSGANVLTF
.,.,TRBV18,TRBJ1-4,TGTGCCAGCTCACTCCAGAGGCATAATGAAAAACTGTTTTTT,CASSLQRHNEKLFF
.,.,TRBV11-2,TRBJ2-7,TGTGCCAGCAGCTTAGGGGGACTTGGGAAGTTGGAGCAGTACTTC,CASSLGGLGKLEQYF
.,.,TRBV2,TRBJ1-5,TGTGCCAGCAGCCAGGGTGGTGGCAATCAGCCCCAGCATTTT,CASSQGGGNQPQHF
few,.,TRBV28,TRBJ1-1,TGTGCCAGCAGTTTAATACATTTGAACACTGAAGCTTTCTTT,CASSLIHLNTEAFF
.,TRBD2,TRBV4-1,TRBJ2-1,TGCGCCAGCAGCCAAGGCGGAGGGCGAGGCGGGGGTTACAATGAGCAGTTCTTC,CASSQGGGRGGGYNEQFF
.,.,TRBV19,TRBJ2-2,TGTGCCAGTAAGCAGAGGGCAGTCACCGGGGAGCTGTTTTTT,CASKQRAVTGELFF
.,.,TRBV9,TRBJ2-3,TGTGCCAGCAGCCCAGGTCTAACTACAGATACGCAGTATTTT,CASSPGLTTDTQYF
.,.,TRBV5-6,TRBJ1-5,TGTGCCAGCAGCTTGGCGGGGAGGGATCAGCCCCAGCATTTT,CASSLAGRDQPQHF
.,.,TRBV9,TRBJ2-5,TGTGCCAGCAGCGAGCCCGACACCCAAGAGACCCAGTACTTC,CASSEPDTQETQYF
.,.,TRBV27,TRBJ1-1,TGTGCCAGCAGACAGACGAACACTGAAGCTTTCTTT,CASRQTNTEAFF
.,TRBD1,TRBV2,TRBJ1-1,TGTGCCAGCAGCGGGACAGGAGGGCGGGGAGCTTTCTTT,CASSGTGGRGAFF
.,.,TRBV28,TRBJ1-4,TGTGCCAGCAGTTTACCCCGTAGGGGCTCGGGCGAAAAACTGTTTTTT,CASSLPRRGSGEKLFF
.,.,TRBV11-2,TRBJ1-2,TGTGCCAGCAGCATGACAGATACTAACTATGGCTACACCTTC,CASSMTDTNYGYTF
.,TRBD2,TRBV7-3,TRBJ2-3,TGTGCCAGCAGCTTAGGGCGAGATAGCGGGGGTAGCACAGATACGCAGTATTTT,CASSLGRDSGGSTDTQYF
once,.,TRBV19,TRBJ1-3,TGTGCCAGTAGTATCGGGACTTCGAGCTCTGGAAACACCATATATTTT,CASSIGTSSSGNTIYF
.,.,TRBV6-5,TRBJ1-4,TGTGCCAGCACTCCCAGGGTTGGTAATGAAAAACTGTTTTTT,CASTPRVGNEKLFF
.,TRBD1,TRBV7-6,TRBJ1-4,TGTGCCAGCAGCCGCCGCCCAGGGGGGACTAATGAAAAACTGTTTTTT,CASSRRPGGTNEKLFF
once,.,TRBV5-1,TRBJ2-1,TGCGCCAGCAGCTGGGGAGTAAATGAGCAGTTCTTC,CASSWGVNEQFF
.,TRBD1,TRBV29-1,TRBJ1-1,TGCAGCGTTGCGGCGTCAGGGGGCCGTACTGAAGCTTTCTTT,CSVAASGGRTEAFF
.,.,TRBV9,TRBJ1-5,TGTGCCAGCAGCAAGGGACAAAGTCACAATCAGCCCCAGCATTTT,CASSKGQSHNQPQHF
.,.,TRBV6-1,TRBJ2-3,TGTGCCAGCAGTGAGTTCACGGCAGGGGGCACAGATACGCAGTATTTT,CASSEFTAGGTDTQYF
.,.,TRBV7-9,TRBJ2-5,TGTGCCAGCAGCCCCCTCCAAGAGACCCAGTACTTC,CASSPLQETQYF
.,.,TRBV5-5,TRBJ1-1,TGTGCCAGCAGTCCCAGCGGGGGGTTGGGGACTGAAGCTTTCTTT,CASSPSGGLGTEAFF
.,TRBD1,TRBV2,TRBJ2-2,TGTGCCAGCAGCACTACAACAGGGGAGAACACCGGGGAGCTGTTTTTT,CASSTTTGENTGELFF
.,.,TRBV4-1,TRBJ2-5,TGCGCCAGCAGCCAAGATCGAGGCAGGGTCAGGGGAGAGACCCAGTACTTC,CASSQDRGRVRGETQYF